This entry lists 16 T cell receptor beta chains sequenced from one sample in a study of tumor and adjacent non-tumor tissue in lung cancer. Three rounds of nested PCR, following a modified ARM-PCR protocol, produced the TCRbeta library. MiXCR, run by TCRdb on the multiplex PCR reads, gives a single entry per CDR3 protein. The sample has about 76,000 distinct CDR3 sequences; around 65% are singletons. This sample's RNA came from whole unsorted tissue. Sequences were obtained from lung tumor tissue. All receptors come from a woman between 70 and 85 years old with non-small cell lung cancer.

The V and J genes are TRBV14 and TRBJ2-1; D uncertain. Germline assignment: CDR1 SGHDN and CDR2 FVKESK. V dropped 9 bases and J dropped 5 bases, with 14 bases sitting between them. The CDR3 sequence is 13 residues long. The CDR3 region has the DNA TGTGCCAGTAACCCGAGAGGTAACAATGAGCAGTTCTTC. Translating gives CASNPRGNNEQFF.

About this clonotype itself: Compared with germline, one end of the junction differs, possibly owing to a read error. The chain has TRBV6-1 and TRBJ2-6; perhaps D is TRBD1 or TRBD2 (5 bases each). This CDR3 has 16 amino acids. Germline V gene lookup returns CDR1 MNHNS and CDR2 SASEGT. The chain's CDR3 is CASSEDGASGVNVLTF. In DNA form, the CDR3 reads TGTGCCAGCAGTGAAGACGGGGCCTCTGGGGTCAACGTCCTGACTTTC.

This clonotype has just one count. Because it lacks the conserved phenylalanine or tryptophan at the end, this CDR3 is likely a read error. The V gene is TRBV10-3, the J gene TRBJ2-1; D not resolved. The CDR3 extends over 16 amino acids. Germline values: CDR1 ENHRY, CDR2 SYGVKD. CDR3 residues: CAISEKAVETYNKQFL. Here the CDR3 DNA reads TGTGCCATCAGTGAGAAGGCAGTGGAAACTTACAATAAGCAGTTCTTA.

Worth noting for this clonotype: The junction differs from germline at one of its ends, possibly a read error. The DNA of the CDR3 is TGCGCCAACAGCCAGGCGTTAGGGGACTACAATGAGCAGTTCTTC. It is translated as CANSQALGDYNEQFF. The V and J genes are TRBV4-1 and TRBJ2-1, with D perhaps TRBD1 (5 bases). This CDR3 has 15 amino acids. Germline CDR1 and CDR2: MGHRA and YSYEKL.

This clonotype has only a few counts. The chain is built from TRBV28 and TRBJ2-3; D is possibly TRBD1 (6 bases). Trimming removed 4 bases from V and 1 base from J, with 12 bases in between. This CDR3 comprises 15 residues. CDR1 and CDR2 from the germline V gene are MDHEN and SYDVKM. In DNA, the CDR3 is TGTGCCAGCAGTTCGAGACAGGTGGGCACAGATACGCAGTATTTT. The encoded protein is CASSSRQVGTDTQYF.

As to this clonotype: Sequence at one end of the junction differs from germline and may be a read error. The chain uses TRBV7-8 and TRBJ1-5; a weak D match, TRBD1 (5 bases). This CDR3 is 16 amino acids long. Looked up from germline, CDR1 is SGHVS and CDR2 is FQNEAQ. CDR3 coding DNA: TGTGCCAACAGCTTGAGAGGGACCGATAGCAATCAGCCCCTGCATTTT. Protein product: CANSLRGTDSNQPLHF.

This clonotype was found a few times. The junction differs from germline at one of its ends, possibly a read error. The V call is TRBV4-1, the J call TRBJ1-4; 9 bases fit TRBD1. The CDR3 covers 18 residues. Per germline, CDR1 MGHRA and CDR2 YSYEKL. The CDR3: CTSCLTGTGRRENEKLFF. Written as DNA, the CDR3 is TGCACCAGCTGCCTAACCGGGACAGGGAGACGGGAGAATGAAAAACTGTTTTTT.

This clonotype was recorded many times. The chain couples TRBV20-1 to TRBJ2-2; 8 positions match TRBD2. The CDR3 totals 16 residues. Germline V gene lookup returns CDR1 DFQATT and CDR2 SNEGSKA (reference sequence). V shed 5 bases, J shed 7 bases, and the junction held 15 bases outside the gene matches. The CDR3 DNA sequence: TGCAGTGCTCGCCCCGGGCTAGCGGGTTTAGTCGGGGAGCTGTTTTTT. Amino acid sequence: CSARPGLAGLVGELFF.

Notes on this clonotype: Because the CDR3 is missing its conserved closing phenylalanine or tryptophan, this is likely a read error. In DNA, the CDR3 is TGTGCCAACAGCCCCGATATTAGCGGGAGGGCCGTCTATATCTCCTACAATGAGCAGTTCTGC. Translated: CANSPDISGRAVYISYNEQFC. The rearrangement uses TRBV7-9 and TRBJ2-1; 11 nucleotides match TRBD2. Germline assignment: CDR1 SEHNR and CDR2 FQNEAQ (reference sequence). The CDR3 runs 21 residues.

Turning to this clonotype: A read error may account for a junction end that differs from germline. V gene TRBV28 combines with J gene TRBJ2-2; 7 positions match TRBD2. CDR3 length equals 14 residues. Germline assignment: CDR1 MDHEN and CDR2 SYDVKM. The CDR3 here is CASSQGGNTGELFF. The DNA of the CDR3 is TGCGCCAGCTCGCAGGGAGGGAACACCGGGGAGCTGTTTTTC. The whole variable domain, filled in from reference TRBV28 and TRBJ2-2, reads DVKVTQSSRYLVKRTGEKVFLECVQDMDHENMFWYRQDPGLGLRLIYFSYDVKMKEKGDIPEGYSVSREKKERFSLILESASTNQTSMYLCASSQGGNTGELFFGEGSRLTVL.

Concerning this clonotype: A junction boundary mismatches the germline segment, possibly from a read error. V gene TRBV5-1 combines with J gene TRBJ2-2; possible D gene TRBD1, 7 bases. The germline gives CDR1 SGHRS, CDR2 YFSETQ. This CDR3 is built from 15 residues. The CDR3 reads CASSSGQDHAGGLFF. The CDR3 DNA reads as TGCGCCAGCAGCTCTGGACAGGACCACGCCGGGGGGCTGTTTTTT.

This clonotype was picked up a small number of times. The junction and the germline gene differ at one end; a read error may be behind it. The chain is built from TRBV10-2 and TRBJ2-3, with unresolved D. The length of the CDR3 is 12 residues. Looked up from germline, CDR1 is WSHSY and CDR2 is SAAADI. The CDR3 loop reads CTSSDPLGTQYF. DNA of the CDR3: TGTACCAGCAGTGATCCCTTGGGTACGCAGTATTTT.

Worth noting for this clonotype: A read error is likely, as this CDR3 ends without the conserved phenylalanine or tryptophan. The CDR3 protein is CSVEVGGSVSGTQYL. Here the CDR3 DNA reads TGCAGCGTCGAAGTAGGGGGGAGTGTTTCGGGGACCCAGTACTTA. The chain couples TRBV29-1 to TRBJ2-5; D assignment may be TRBD1 or TRBD2 (6 bases each). The CDR3 is 15 residues long. Germline CDR1 SQVTM, CDR2 ANQGSEA.

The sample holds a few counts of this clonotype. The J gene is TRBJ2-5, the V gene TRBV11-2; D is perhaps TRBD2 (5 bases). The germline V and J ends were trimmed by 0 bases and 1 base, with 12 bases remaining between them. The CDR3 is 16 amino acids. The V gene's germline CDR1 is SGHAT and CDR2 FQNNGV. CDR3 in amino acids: CASSLDLEGPQETQYF. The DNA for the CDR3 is TGTGCCAGCAGCTTAGATCTTGAGGGCCCCCAAGAGACCCAGTACTTC. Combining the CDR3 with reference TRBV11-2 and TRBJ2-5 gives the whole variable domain EAGVAQSPRYKIIEKRQSVAFWCNPISGHATLYWYQQILGQGPKLLIQFQNNGVVDDSQLPKDRFSAERLKGVDSTLKIQPAKLEDSAVYLCASSLDLEGPQETQYFGPGTRLLVL.

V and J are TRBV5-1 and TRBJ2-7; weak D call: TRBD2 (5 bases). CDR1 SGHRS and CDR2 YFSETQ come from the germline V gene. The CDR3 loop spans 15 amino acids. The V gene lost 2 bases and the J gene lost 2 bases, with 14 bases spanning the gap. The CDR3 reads CASSFQISDTYEQYF. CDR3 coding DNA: TGCGCCAGCAGCTTCCAGATTAGCGATACCTACGAGCAGTACTTC.

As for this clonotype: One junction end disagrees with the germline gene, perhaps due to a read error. CDR3 nucleotides: TGTGCCTGCAGGAAGACTCGTGAGAACACCGGGGAGCTGTTTTTT. This encodes CACRKTRENTGELFF. The gene calls are TRBV6-2 or TRBV6-3 and TRBJ2-2; unclear D gene. Looked up from germline, CDR1 is MNHEY and CDR2 is SVGEGT. The CDR3 length is 15 residues.